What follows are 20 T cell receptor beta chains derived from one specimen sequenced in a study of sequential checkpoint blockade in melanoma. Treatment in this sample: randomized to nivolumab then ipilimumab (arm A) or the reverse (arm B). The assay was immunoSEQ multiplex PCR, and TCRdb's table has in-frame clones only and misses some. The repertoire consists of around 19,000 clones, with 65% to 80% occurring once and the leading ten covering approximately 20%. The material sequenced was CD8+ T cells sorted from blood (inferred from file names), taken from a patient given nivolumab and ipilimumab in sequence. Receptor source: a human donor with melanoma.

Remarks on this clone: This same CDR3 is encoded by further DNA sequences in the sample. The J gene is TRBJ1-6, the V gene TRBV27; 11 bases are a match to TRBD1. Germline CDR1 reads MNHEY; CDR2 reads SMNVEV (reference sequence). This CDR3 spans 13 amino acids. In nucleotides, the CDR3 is TGTGGGACAGGGGGCATGTATAATTCACCCCTCCACTTT. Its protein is CGTGGMYNSPLHF.

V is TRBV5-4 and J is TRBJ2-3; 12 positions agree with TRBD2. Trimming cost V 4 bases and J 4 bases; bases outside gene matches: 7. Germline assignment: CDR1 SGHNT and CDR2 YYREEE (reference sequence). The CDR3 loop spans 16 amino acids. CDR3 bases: TGTGCCAGCAGCCCTAGCGGGGGGGTTCGTGCAGATACGCAGTATTTT. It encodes CASSPSGGVRADTQYF.

The chain's CDR3 is CASSTRTRSETQYF. CDR3 nucleotides: TGTGCCAGCAGCACGAGGACTAGGTCAGAGACCCAGTACTTC. This rearrangement joins TRBV7-9 to TRBJ2-5, with 7 bases aligning to TRBD2. The CDR3 sequence is 14 residues long. Per germline, CDR1 SEHNR and CDR2 FQNEAQ (reference sequence). Germline trimming cut 5 bases from V and 4 bases from J; bases unmatched to any gene: 7.

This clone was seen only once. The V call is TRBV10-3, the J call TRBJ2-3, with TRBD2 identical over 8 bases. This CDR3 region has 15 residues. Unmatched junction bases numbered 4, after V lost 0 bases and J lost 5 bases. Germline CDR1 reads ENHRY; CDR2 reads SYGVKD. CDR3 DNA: TGTGCCATCAGTGAGTCAGTGGCGGGGGGAGATACGCAGTATTTT. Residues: CAISESVAGGDTQYF.

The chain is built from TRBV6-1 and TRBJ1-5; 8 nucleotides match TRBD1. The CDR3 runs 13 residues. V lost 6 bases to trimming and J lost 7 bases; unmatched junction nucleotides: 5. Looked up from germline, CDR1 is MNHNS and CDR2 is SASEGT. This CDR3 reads CASSLPGGQPQHF. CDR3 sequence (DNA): TGTGCCAGCAGCTTACCAGGGGGCCAGCCCCAGCATTTT.

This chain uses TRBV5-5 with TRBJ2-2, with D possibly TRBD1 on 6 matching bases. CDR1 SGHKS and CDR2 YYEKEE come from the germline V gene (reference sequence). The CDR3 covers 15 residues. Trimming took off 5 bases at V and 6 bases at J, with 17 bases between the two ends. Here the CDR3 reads CASRNGAGVAGELFF. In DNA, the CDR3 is TGTGCCAGCAGGAACGGGGCAGGGGTAGCCGGGGAGCTGTTTTTT.

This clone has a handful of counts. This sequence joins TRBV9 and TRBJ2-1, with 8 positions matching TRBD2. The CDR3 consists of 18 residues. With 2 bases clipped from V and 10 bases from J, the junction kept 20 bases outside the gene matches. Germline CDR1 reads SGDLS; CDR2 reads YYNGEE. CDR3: CASSVRIDGTRVSGEQFF. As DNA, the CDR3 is TGTGCCAGCAGCGTGCGCATTGATGGGACTAGGGTTTCGGGCGAGCAGTTCTTC.

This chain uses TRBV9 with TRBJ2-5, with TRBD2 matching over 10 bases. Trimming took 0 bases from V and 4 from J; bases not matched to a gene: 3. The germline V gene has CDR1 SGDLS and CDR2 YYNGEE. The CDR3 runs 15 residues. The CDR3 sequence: CASSVGASGGETQYF. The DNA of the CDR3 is TGTGCCAGCAGCGTAGGGGCTAGCGGGGGAGAGACCCAGTACTTC.

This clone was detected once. CDR3 nucleotide sequence: TGTGCCAGCAGCGTCACCGGGACAACTGGCTACGAGCAGTACTTC. Amino acid sequence: CASSVTGTTGYEQYF. The rearrangement links TRBV9 to TRBJ2-7; D is perhaps TRBD1 (6 bases). V was cut by 2 bases and J by 3 bases, with 15 bases left in between. The CDR3 runs to 15 residues. From germline, CDR1 is SGDLS and CDR2 YYNGEE.

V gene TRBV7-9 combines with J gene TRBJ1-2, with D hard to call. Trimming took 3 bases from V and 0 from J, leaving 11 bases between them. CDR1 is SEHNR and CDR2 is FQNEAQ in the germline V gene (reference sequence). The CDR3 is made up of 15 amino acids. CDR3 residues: CASSFGLKTNYGYTF. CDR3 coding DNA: TGTGCCAGCAGCTTTGGGCTAAAAACTAACTATGGCTACACCTTC.

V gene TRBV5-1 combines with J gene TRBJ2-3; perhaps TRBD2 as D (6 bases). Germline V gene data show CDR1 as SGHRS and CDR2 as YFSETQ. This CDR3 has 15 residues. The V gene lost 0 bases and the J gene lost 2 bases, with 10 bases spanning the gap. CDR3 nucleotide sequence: TGCGCCAGCAGCTTGGTGAGCGGGTACACAGATACGCAGTATTTT. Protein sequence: CASSLVSGYTDTQYF.

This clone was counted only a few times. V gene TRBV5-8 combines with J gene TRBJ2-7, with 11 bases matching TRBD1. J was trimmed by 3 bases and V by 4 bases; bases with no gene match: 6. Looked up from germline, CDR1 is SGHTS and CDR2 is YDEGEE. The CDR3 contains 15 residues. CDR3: CASSEGQGGNYEQYF. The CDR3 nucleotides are TGTGCCAGCAGCGAGGGACAGGGGGGAAACTACGAGCAGTACTTC.

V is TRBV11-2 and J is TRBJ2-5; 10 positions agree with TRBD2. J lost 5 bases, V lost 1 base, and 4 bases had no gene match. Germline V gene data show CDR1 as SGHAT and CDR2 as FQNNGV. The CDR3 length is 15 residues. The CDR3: CASSLGLAGVETQYF. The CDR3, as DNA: TGTGCCAGCAGCTTAGGGCTAGCGGGGGTTGAGACCCAGTACTTC.

CDR3 region: CASSAGAYGYTF. Here the CDR3 DNA reads TGTGCCAGCAGCGCAGGGGCCTATGGCTACACCTTC. This chain joins TRBV6-5 and TRBJ1-2; TRBD1 might be the D (6 bases). The CDR3 has 12 amino acids. The V gene lost 6 bases and the J gene lost 4 bases, with 9 bases spanning the gap. The germline gives CDR1 MNHEY, CDR2 SVGAGI.

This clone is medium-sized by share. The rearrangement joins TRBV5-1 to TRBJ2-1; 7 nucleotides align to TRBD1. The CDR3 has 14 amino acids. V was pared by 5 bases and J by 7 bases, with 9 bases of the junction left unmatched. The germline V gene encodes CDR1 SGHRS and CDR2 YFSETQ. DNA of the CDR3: TGCGCCAGCAGTCGCGCAGGGGGAGAAAATGAGCAGTTCTTC. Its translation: CASSRAGGENEQFF.

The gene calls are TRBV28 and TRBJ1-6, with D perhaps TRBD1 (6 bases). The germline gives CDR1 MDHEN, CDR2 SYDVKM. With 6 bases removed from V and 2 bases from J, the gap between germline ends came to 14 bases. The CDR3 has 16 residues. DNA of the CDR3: TGTGCCAGCAGCCGGGGGGGCAGCGCCTATAATTCACCCCTCCACTTT. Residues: CASSRGGSAYNSPLHF.

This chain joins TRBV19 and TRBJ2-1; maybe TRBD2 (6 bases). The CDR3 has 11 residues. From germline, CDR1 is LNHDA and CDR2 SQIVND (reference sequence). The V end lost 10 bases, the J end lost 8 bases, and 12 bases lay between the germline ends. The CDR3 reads CATGGGYEQFF. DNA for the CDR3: TGTGCCACCGGAGGAGGGTATGAGCAGTTCTTC.

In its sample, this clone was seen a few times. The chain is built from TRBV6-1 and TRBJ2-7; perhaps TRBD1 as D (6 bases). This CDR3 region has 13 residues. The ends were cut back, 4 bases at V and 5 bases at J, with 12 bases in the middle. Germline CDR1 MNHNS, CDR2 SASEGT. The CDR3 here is CASSAGDTHEQYF. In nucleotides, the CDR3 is TGTGCCAGCAGTGCCGGGGACACCCACGAGCAGTACTTC.

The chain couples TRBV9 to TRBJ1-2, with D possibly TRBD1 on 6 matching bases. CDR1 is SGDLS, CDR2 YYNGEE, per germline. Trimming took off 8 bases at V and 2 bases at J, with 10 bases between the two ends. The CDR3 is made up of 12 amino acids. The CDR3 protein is CASVGANYGYTF. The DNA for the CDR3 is TGTGCCAGTGTGGGGGCCAACTATGGCTACACCTTC.

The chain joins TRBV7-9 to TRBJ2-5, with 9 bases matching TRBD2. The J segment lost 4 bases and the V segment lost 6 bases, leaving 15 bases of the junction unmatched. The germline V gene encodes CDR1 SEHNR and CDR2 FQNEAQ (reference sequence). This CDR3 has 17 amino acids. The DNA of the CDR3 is TGTGCCAGCAGTTACCCGCAGCGGGGGGCGTCAGGAGAGACCCAGTACTTC. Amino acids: CASSYPQRGASGETQYF.